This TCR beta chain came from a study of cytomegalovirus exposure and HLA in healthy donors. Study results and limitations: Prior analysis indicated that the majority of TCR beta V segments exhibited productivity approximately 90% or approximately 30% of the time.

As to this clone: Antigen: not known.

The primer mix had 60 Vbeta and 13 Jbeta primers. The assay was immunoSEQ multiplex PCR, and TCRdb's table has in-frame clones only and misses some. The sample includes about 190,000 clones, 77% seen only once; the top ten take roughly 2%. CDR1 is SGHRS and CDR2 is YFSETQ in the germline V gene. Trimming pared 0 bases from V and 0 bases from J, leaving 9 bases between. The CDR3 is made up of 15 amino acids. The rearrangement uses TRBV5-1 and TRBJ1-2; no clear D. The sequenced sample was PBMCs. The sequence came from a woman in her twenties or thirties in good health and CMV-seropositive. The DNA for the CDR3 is TGCGCCAGCAGCTTGGAACACCGATCTAACTATGGCTACACCTTC. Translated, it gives CASSLEHRSNYGYTF.